The sequence of this T cell receptor beta chain was determined in a study of cytomegalovirus exposure and HLA in healthy donors. In the PCR, 60 Vbeta and 13 Jbeta primers were used. The data were produced by immunoSEQ multiplex PCR, yet TCRdb's version contains in-frame clones alone and is incomplete. The table lists about 150,000 clones, around 81% of them singletons, with around 5.6% in the top ten. The V and J ends lost 3 bases and 3 bases, in that order; junction bases with no gene match: 0. CDR1 is SGHDT, CDR2 YYEEEE, per germline. This CDR3 has 13 residues. In the case of this clone: Its specificity is unknown.

Notes on the study in general: It was reported in a later analysis that an Asian-associated ancestry cluster showed fewer N-insertions than the approximately 670-donor mean.

The clonotype was recovered from a woman aged 40-49 years in good health and CMV-seropositive. The chain couples TRBV5-6 to TRBJ1-1, with 9 bases fitting TRBD1. The sample consisted of PBMCs. The CDR3 loop is CASSWDRDTEAFF. The DNA of the CDR3 is TGTGCCAGCAGCTGGGACAGGGACACTGAAGCTTTCTTT.